The rows below give T cell receptor beta chains drawn from one sample of a study of blood T cell repertoires in COVID-19. Sequencing was performed with immunoSEQ multiplex PCR; in TCRdb, only in-frame clones are kept and a portion is missing. The sample has some 300,000 clones; over 85% are singletons. Sequenced: PBMCs or T cells enriched from blood (not recorded which). The origin of the receptors is a woman aged 25 to 39 who had recovered from COVID-19. CDR3s include the opening cysteine and the closing phenylalanine or tryptophan. The D gene is left open where the match is weak. A row's size may be missing; if present it is once, few, many or a size class.

TRBV3-1/TRBV3-2	NA	TRBD1	TRBJ1-4	CASSQTTGYVEKLFF	TGTGCCAGCAGCCAAACGACAGGGTACGTTGAAAAACTGTTTTTT
TRBV7-9	NA	TRBD1	TRBJ2-7	CASSLGTAGEQYF	TGTGCCAGCAGCTTGGGGACAGCCGGCGAGCAGTACTTC
TRBV28	NA	TRBD1	TRBJ1-5	CASSSGQGYLQPQHF	TGTGCCAGCAGTTCGGGACAGGGTTATCTTCAGCCCCAGCATTTT
TRBV14	NA	NA	TRBJ1-2	CASSETGYGYTF	TGTGCCAGCAGCGAGACAGGATATGGCTACACCTTC
TRBV7-2	NA	NA	TRBJ1-3	CASSEMPGSGNTIYF	TGTGCCAGCAGCGAGATGCCAGGTTCTGGAAACACCATATATTTT
TRBV5-4	NA	NA	TRBJ2-3	CASSWGREINTDTQYF	TGTGCCAGCAGCTGGGGTCGGGAGATAAACACAGATACGCAGTATTTT
TRBV29-1	NA	TRBD1	TRBJ2-7	CSVGTGAYEQYF	TGCAGCGTTGGGACAGGGGCCTACGAGCAGTACTTC
TRBV6-5	NA	NA	TRBJ1-6	CASSPQLYNSPLHF	TGTGCCAGCAGCCCACAGTTGTACAATTCACCCCTCCACTTT
TRBV3-1/TRBV3-2	NA	TRBD1	TRBJ1-2	CASSFCSWDRGTGGYTF	TGTGCCAGCAGTTTTTGTTCCTGGGACAGGGGCACCGGTGGCTACACCTTC
TRBV4-2	NA	TRBD2	TRBJ2-5	CASSPVHDRLGLAGIKETQYF	TGTGCCAGCAGCCCGGTCCACGACAGATTAGGACTAGCGGGCATTAAAGAGACCCAGTACTTC
TRBV5-1	NA	NA	TRBJ1-3	CASSLRPGPSGGNTIYF	TGCGCCAGCAGCTTGCGCCCAGGGCCTTCAGGTGGAAACACCATATATTTT
TRBV4-2	NA	NA	TRBJ1-1	CASAQRGRNTEAFF	TGTGCCAGCGCACAAAGGGGAAGAAACACTGAAGCTTTCTTT
TRBV6-5	NA	NA	TRBJ2-2	CASSYSSPRGSGELFF	TGTGCCAGCAGTTACTCTAGCCCCCGTGGCTCCGGGGAGCTGTTTTTT
TRBV6-5	NA	NA	TRBJ2-2	CASRAASGSSGELFF	TGTGCCAGCAGAGCAGCATCCGGGAGTTCCGGGGAGCTGTTTTTT
TRBV4-3	NA	NA	TRBJ2-1	CASSQDPPSEAYNEQFF	TGCGCCAGCAGCCAAGATCCGCCTAGCGAGGCTTACAATGAGCAGTTCTTC
TRBV9	NA	NA	TRBJ2-3	CASSVVPGTSRTDTQYF	TGTGCCAGCAGCGTAGTTCCCGGGACAAGTCGCACAGATACGCAGTATTTT
TRBV28	NA	TRBD2	TRBJ2-1	CASSPLTSGRGNEQFF	TGTGCCAGCAGCCCCCTGACTAGCGGGAGAGGCAATGAGCAGTTCTTC
TRBV23-1	NA	NA	TRBJ2-3	CASSHWPQKQHSTDTQYF	TGCGCCAGCAGTCACTGGCCGCAGAAACAACATAGCACAGATACGCAGTATTTT
TRBV12-3/TRBV12-4	once	NA	TRBJ1-1	CASSSSGHTEAFF	TGTGCCAGCAGTTCCAGTGGGCACACTGAAGCTTTCTTT
TRBV5-1	NA	NA	TRBJ1-4	CASSLRPSSGEKLFF	TGCGCCAGCAGCTTACGCCCGTCGAGTGGTGAAAAACTGTTTTTT
TRBV6-1	NA	NA	TRBJ1-1	CASSEAWGPTEAFF	TGTGCCAGCAGTGAGGCATGGGGGCCCACTGAAGCTTTCTTT
TRBV3-1/TRBV3-2	NA	TRBD2	TRBJ2-1	CASSPLSGSLDEQFF	TGTGCCAGCAGCCCCCTTAGCGGGAGTTTGGATGAGCAGTTCTTC
TRBV5-1	NA	TRBD1	TRBJ1-1	CASSVQGDYTEAFF	TGCGCCAGCAGCGTACAGGGGGACTACACTGAAGCTTTCTTT
TRBV15	NA	TRBD2	TRBJ2-1	CATSNLGYSGYDEQFF	TGTGCCACCAGCAACTTGGGCTATAGCGGGTACGATGAGCAGTTCTTC
TRBV3-1/TRBV3-2	NA	NA	TRBJ2-5	CASSHGTGGETQYF	TGTGCCAGCAGCCACGGTACCGGGGGAGAGACCCAGTACTTC
TRBV5-1	NA	TRBD1	TRBJ1-2	CASSRDSGQGGYTF	TGCGCCAGCAGCCGGGACAGTGGTCAAGGCGGCTACACCTTC
TRBV12-3/TRBV12-4	NA	NA	TRBJ2-5	CASSLRGSETQYF	TGTGCCAGCAGTTTACGGGGGTCGGAGACCCAGTACTTC
TRBV4-3	NA	TRBD2	TRBJ2-2	CASSQGSGRGELFF	TGCGCCAGCAGCCAAGGGAGCGGGAGGGGGGAGCTGTTTTTT
TRBV10-2	NA	TRBD1	TRBJ1-3	CASRDRVNTIYF	TGCGCCAGCAGGGACAGGGTCAACACCATATATTTT
TRBV10-1	once	TRBD1	TRBJ2-7	CASSELGQYYEQYF	TGCGCCAGCAGTGAACTGGGACAGTATTACGAGCAGTACTTC
TRBV3-1/TRBV3-2	NA	NA	TRBJ2-1	CASSPWGLPETFF	TGTGCCAGCAGCCCGTGGGGACTCCCGGAGACGTTCTTC
TRBV9	NA	TRBD2	TRBJ2-1	CASSPRAAGVSNEQFF	TGTGCCAGCAGCCCGAGGGCAGCGGGAGTATCCAATGAGCAGTTCTTC
TRBV10-3	NA	TRBD2	TRBJ2-3	CAISGTSGRETSTDTQYF	TGTGCCATCAGTGGGACTAGCGGGAGGGAGACTAGCACAGATACGCAGTATTTT
TRBV7-9	NA	TRBD1	TRBJ1-2	CASSPGQLNYGYTF	TGTGCCAGCAGCCCGGGACAGTTAAACTATGGCTACACCTTC
TRBV2	NA	NA	TRBJ2-7	CASTTQADEQYF	TGTGCCAGCACGACACAAGCTGACGAGCAGTACTTC
TRBV3-1/TRBV3-2	few	NA	TRBJ1-5	CASSQVASNQPQHF	TGTGCCAGCAGCCAAGTAGCTAGCAATCAGCCCCAGCATTTT
TRBV7-8	NA	NA	TRBJ1-5	CASSSHRVGKNQPQHF	TGTGCCAGCAGCTCCCACAGGGTAGGGAAGAATCAGCCCCAGCATTTT
TRBV2	NA	NA	TRBJ2-5	CASSELEIQETQYF	TGTGCCAGCAGTGAATTAGAGATCCAAGAGACCCAGTACTTC
TRBV28	NA	TRBD2	TRBJ2-7	CASSLWTSGRPGYEQYF	TGTGCCAGCAGTTTATGGACTAGCGGGAGGCCCGGGTACGAGCAGTACTTC
TRBV6-5	NA	NA	TRBJ1-2	CASSYSGRGYGYTF	TGTGCCAGCAGTTACTCGGGCAGGGGCTATGGCTACACCTTC
TRBV12-3/TRBV12-4	NA	TRBD1	TRBJ1-3	CASRTGRGNTIYF	TGTGCCAGCAGGACAGGGAGGGGAAACACCATATATTTT
TRBV28	NA	NA	TRBJ2-7	CASSTETAIVSYEQYF	TGTGCCAGCAGTACAGAGACCGCCATAGTATCCTACGAGCAGTACTTC
TRBV18	NA	NA	TRBJ1-5	CASSFTGSYSNQPQHF	TGTGCCAGCTCGTTTACAGGGAGTTATAGCAATCAGCCCCAGCATTTT
TRBV7-2	NA	NA	TRBJ1-2	CASSLRPDTYGYTF	TGTGCCAGCAGCTTAAGACCGGACACCTATGGCTACACCTTC
TRBV19	NA	TRBD2	TRBJ2-1	CASSIVLAGFNEQFF	TGTGCCAGTAGTATTGTCCTAGCGGGATTCAATGAGCAGTTCTTC
TRBV20-1	NA	TRBD2	TRBJ2-1	CSASRTSGNLEQFF	TGCAGTGCTAGTCGCACTAGCGGGAATCTGGAGCAGTTCTTC
TRBV5-1	NA	TRBD2	TRBJ2-1	CASSKASGGSYNEQFF	TGCGCCAGCTCTAAAGCTAGCGGGGGCTCCTACAATGAGCAGTTCTTC
TRBV14	NA	TRBD1	TRBJ1-2	CASSQAGGIANYGYTF	TGTGCCAGCAGCCAAGCAGGGGGCATAGCTAACTATGGCTACACCTTC
TRBV7-2	once	NA	TRBJ1-2	CASSQRGIDYGYTF	TGTGCCAGCAGCCAGAGGGGGATTGACTATGGCTACACCTTC
TRBV6-1	NA	TRBD1	TRBJ2-7	CASSEAGQGLYEQYF	TGTGCCAGCAGTGAAGCGGGACAGGGCCTCTACGAGCAGTACTTC
TRBV2	NA	NA	TRBJ2-4	CASTWSPGGNIQYF	TGTGCCAGTACGTGGTCACCCGGCGGAAACATTCAGTACTTC
TRBV12-3/TRBV12-4	once	NA	TRBJ2-5	CASSRRGQETQYF	TGTGCCAGCAGCCGCCGGGGTCAAGAGACCCAGTACTTC
TRBV7-2	NA	TRBD2	TRBJ2-1	CASSLGLAVGEQFF	TGTGCCAGCAGCTTAGGACTAGCTGTCGGTGAGCAGTTCTTC